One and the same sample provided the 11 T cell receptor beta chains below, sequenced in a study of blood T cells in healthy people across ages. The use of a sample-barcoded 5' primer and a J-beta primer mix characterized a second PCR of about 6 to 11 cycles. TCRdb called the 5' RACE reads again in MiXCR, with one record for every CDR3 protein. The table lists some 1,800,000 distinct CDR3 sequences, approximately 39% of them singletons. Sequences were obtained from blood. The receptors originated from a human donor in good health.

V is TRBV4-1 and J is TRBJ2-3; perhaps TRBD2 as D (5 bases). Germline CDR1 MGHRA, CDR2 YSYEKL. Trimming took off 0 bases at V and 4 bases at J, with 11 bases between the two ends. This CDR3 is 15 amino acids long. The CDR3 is CASSQDDVGADTQYF. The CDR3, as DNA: TGCGCCAGCAGCCAAGATGATGTGGGAGCAGATACGCAGTATTTT.

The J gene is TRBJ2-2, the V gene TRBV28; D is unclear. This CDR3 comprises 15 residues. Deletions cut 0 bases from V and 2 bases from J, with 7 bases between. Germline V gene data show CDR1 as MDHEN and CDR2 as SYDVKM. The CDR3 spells CASSLWGLNTGELFF. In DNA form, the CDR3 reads TGTGCCAGCAGTTTATGGGGTCTAAACACCGGGGAGCTGTTTTTT.

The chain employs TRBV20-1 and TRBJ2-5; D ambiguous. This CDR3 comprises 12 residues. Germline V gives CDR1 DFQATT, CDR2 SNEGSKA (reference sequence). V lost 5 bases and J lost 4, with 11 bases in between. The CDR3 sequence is CSAPSRLETQYF. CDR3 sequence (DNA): TGCAGTGCTCCAAGTCGACTAGAGACCCAGTACTTC.

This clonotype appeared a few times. The CDR3 DNA follows: TGCGCCAGCAGCCAATGGACAGGAGTAAATGAGCAGTTCTTC. It encodes CASSQWTGVNEQFF. This sequence joins TRBV4-1 and TRBJ2-1, with 7 bases fitting TRBD1. The CDR3 has 14 amino acids. From germline, CDR1 is MGHRA and CDR2 YSYEKL. The J segment lost 7 bases and the V segment lost 2 bases, leaving 5 bases of the junction unmatched.

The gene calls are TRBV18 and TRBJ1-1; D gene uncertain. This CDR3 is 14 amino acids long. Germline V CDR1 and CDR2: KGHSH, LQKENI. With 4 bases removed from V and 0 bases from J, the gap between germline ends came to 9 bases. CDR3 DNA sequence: TGTGCCAGCTCACAAGAAATGATGAACACTGAAGCTTTCTTT. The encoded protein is CASSQEMMNTEAFF.

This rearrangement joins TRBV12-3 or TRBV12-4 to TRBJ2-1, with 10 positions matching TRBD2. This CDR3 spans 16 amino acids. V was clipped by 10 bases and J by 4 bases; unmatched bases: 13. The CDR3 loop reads CATFLLSGGTYNEQFF. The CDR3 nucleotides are TGTGCCACATTCCTCCTTAGCGGGGGGACGTACAATGAGCAGTTCTTC.

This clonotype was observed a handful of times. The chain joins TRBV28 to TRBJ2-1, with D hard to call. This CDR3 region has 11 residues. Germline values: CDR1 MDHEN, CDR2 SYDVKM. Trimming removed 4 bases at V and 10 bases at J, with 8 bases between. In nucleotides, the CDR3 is TGTGCCAGCAGTTCAGATGACGAGCAGTTCTTC. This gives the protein CASSSDDEQFF. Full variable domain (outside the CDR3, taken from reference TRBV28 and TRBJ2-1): DVKVTQSSRYLVKRTGEKVFLECVQDMDHENMFWYRQDPGLGLRLIYFSYDVKMKEKGDIPEGYSVSREKKERFSLILESASTNQTSMYLCASSSDDEQFFGPGTRLTVL.

The CDR3 here is CASSFTVYQGTEAFF. In nucleotides, the CDR3 is TGCGCCAGCAGCTTCACCGTTTACCAGGGGACTGAAGCTTTCTTT. The V and J genes are TRBV4-3 and TRBJ1-1; TRBD1 might be the D (6 bases). This CDR3 spans 15 amino acids. Trimming removed 5 bases at V and 5 bases at J, with 18 bases between. Germline CDR1 reads LGHNA; CDR2 reads YSLEER.

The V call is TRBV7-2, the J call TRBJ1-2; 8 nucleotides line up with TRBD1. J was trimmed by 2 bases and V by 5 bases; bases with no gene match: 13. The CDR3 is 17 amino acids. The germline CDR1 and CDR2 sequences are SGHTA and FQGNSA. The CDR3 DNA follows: TGTGCCAGCAGCCCCCAATCATCAAACAGGGGGAACTATGGCTACACCTTC. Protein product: CASSPQSSNRGNYGYTF. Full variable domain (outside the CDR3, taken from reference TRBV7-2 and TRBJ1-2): GAGVSQSPSNKVTEKGKDVELRCDPISGHTALYWYRQSLGQGLEFLIYFQGNSAPDKSGLPSDRFSAERTGGSVSTLTIQRTQQEDSAVYLCASSPQSSNRGNYGYTFGSGTRLTVV.

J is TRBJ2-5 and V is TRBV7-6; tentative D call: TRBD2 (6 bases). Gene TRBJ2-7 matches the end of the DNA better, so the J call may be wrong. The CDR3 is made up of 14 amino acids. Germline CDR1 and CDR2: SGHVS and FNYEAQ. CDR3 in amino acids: CASSRVGGEDEQYF. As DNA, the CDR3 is TGTGCCAGCAGTCGAGTAGGAGGGGAGGACGAGCAGTACTTC.

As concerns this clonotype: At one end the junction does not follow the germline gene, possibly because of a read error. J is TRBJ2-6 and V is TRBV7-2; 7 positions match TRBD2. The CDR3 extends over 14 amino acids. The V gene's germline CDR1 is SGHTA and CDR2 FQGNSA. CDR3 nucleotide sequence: TGTGCCTGCAGCTTATTGGGACTATCAGGCGTCCTGACTTTC. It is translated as CACSLLGLSGVLTF. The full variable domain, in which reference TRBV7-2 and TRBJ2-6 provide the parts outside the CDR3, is GAGVSQSPSNKVTEKGKDVELRCDPISGHTALYWYRQSLGQGLEFLIYFQGNSAPDKSGLPSDRFSAERTGGSVSTLTIQRTQQEDSAVYLCACSLLGLSGVLTFGAGSRLTVL.